This is a list of T cell receptor beta chains from one sample in a study of tumor-infiltrating lymphocytes in primary liver carcinoma. TCRdb passed the multiplex PCR reads through MiXCR, listing each CDR3 protein once. The data show around 60,000 distinct CDR3 sequences, 71% seen once. The sequenced material came from liver tumor tissue from sampling region 4. The receptors were gathered from a man aged 35-49 years with primary liver carcinoma and hepatitis B virus infection. The CDR3 runs from the conserved cysteine through the conserved F or W. A D gene is named only where the DNA matches it firmly. The size of a clone is reported for some rows only, either as once, few or many, or as a class for expanded clones.

v_gene	d_gene	j_gene	abundance	CDR3nt	CDR3aa
TRBV6-2/TRBV6-3	-	TRBJ1-5	-	TGTGCCAGTAGTTTGGACAGCTATAGCAATCAGTCCCAGCATTTT	CASSLDSYSNQSQHF
TRBV11-1	TRBD1	TRBJ2-7	-	TGTGCCAACGGCTACGGACAGGGGGAGGACTACGAGCGGTACTTC	CANGYGQGEDYERYF
TRBV6-5	-	TRBJ2-7	-	TGTGCGAGCAGTATGACTATAGTCGTAAACGAGCAGTACTTC	CASSMTIVVNEQYF
TRBV12-3/TRBV12-4	TRBD1	TRBJ1-2	-	TGTGTCAGTAGTCTCGGACAGGGGGCAAACTATGGCTACACCTTC	CVSSLGQGANYGYTF
TRBV6-1	-	TRBJ2-7	many	TGTGCCAGCAGTGTGCGTCTAGGAGACGGGTACTACGAGCAGTACTTC	CASSVRLGDGYYEQYF
TRBV6-1	-	TRBJ1-2	-	TGTGCCAACAGTGAAGGTGTCTGCGGACCTGACTATGGCTACACCTTC	CANSEGVCGPDYGYTF
TRBV28	TRBD2	TRBJ2-7	-	TGTGCCAGCAGTACCACCTTAGCGGGAGGGCGGTACGAGCAGTACTTC	CASSTTLAGGRYEQYF
TRBV7-9	-	TRBJ2-1	-	TGTGTCAGCAGCTTACCATATCAGGGACCTAAAACAAATAAGCAGTTCTTC	CVSSLPYQGPKTNKQFF
TRBV11-2	-	TRBJ2-2	-	TGTGCCAGCAGCTTTGTGGGATCGAACACCGGGGAGTTGTTTTTC	CASSFVGSNTGELFF
TRBV12-3/TRBV12-4	-	TRBJ2-7	once	TGTGCCAGCGGTATGGGGACTGGGGGGTCCTACGAACAGTACTTC	CASGMGTGGSYEQYF
TRBV11-3	TRBD2	TRBJ2-2	many	TGTGCCAGCAGCTTAGGCAGGCTAGCGGGAAACACCGGGGAGCTGTTTTTT	CASSLGRLAGNTGELFF
TRBV7-8	-	TRBJ2-4	-	TGTGCCAGCAGCTTAGACGCTAGCAGGGCGGATTACGTTCAGTACTTC	CASSLDASRADYVQYF
TRBV5-5	TRBD1	TRBJ1-5	-	TGTGCTAGCAGCTCGGGACAGACGATTTGCAATCAGCCCCAGCATTTT	CASSSGQTICNQPQHF
TRBV11-2	-	TRBJ2-2	many	TGTGCCAGCAGCTTAGATCATCGGGGTAGGGACACCGGGGAGCTGTTTTTT	CASSLDHRGRDTGELFF
TRBV29-1	TRBD1	TRBJ1-1	-	TGCAGCATAGGACAGGGGTTGGGGAACAATGAAGCTTTCTTT	CSIGQGLGNNEAFF
TRBV7-9	TRBD2	TRBJ2-7	-	TGTACCAGCAGCGGCGGGACTAGCGCGAACCAGCGTCCCAACGAGCAATACTTC	CTSSGGTSANQRPNEQYF
TRBV6-6	-	TRBJ2-2	once	TGTGCCAGCAGTGCAACAAACACCGGGGAGCCGTTTTTT	CASSATNTGEPFF
TRBV12-3/TRBV12-4	-	TRBJ2-1	-	TGTGCCAGCAGTAAGAGTACTTTACTTTGGGAAGAGCAGTTCTTC	CASSKSTLLWEEQFF
TRBV29-1	-	TRBJ2-3	-	TGCAGCGTTAAGACAGTGGGTACAGATACGCAGTATTTT	CSVKTVGTDTQYF
TRBV11-2	-	TRBJ2-7	medium-sized	TGTGCCAGCAGCTTTGATGGCTCCTACGAGCAGTACTTC	CASSFDGSYEQYF
TRBV4-1	TRBD1	TRBJ1-4	once	TGCGCCAGCAGCCAAGATAAGGGACAGATTAATGGAAAACTGTTTTTT	CASSQDKGQINGKLFF
TRBV10-2	-	TRBJ1-5	-	TGCGTCAGCAGTGGGGGGAGCAATCAGCCCCAGCATTTT	CVSSGGSNQPQHF
TRBV12-3/TRBV12-4	-	TRBJ2-5	-	TGTGCCAGCAGTTTAGGGTTCAAGACCCAGTATTTC	CASSLGFKTQYF
TRBV11-2	-	TRBJ1-2	-	TGTGCCAGCAGCTTCTCCGGGGACGGGGCCTATAGCTACACATTC	CASSFSGDGAYSYTF
TRBV29-1	-	TRBJ2-5	-	TGCAGCGCTGCGATGGGCGTTGGGGAGACCCAGCACTTC	CSAAMGVGETQHF
TRBV19	TRBD1	TRBJ2-2	few	TGTGCCAGTAAAACTTCAGGGGGTGGGGCCGGGGAGCTGTTTTTT	CASKTSGGGAGELFF
TRBV11-2	-	TRBJ2-1	-	TGTGCCAGCGGCATATACCGACTAGTTAGTGGGCAGTTCTTC	CASGIYRLVSGQFF
TRBV7-9	TRBD1	TRBJ2-1	few	TGTGCCAACAGCCAAGGACAGGGCCGCAATGAGCAGTTCTTC	CANSQGQGRNEQFF
TRBV5-6	-	TRBJ1-5	many	TGTGCCAGCAGCTTCCGACAGGCGAATCAGCCCCAGCATTTT	CASSFRQANQPQHF
TRBV7-9	-	TRBJ2-1	-	TGTGCCGGCAGCTTACGTCTAGTGGGAGAGGTAGAAGGCAATGAGCAGTTCTTC	CAGSLRLVGEVEGNEQFF
TRBV5-4	TRBD2	TRBJ2-5	few	TGTGCCAGCAGCTTGGCGGGGGGCCAAGAGACCCAGTACTTC	CASSLAGGQETQYF
TRBV4-2	TRBD2	TRBJ2-1	many	TGTGCCAGTACCACGTCTAGCGGGATCAATGAGCAGTTCTTC	CASTTSSGINEQFF
TRBV6-6	-	TRBJ2-1	-	TGTGCCAGCAGTTCCTACGTGGGGGCATCCTACAATGGGCAGTTCTTC	CASSSYVGASYNGQFF
TRBV14	TRBD2	TRBJ2-1	few	TGTGCCAGCAGTGTCGTAGCGGGATGGGTAAAGAATGAGCAGTTCTTC	CASSVVAGWVKNEQFF
TRBV10-3	TRBD2	TRBJ2-1	many	TGTGCCAGCTTAGCGGGAGTGGGCTACAATGAGCAGTTCTTC	CASLAGVGYNEQFF
TRBV11-2	-	TRBJ2-7	-	TGTGCCAGCAGTTCGGGTGGCTGCGAGCAGTACTTC	CASSSGGCEQYF
TRBV5-4	TRBD2	TRBJ2-3	many	TGTGCCAGCAGCATCGGACTAGCGGGTACAGATACGCAGTATTTT	CASSIGLAGTDTQYF
TRBV6-5	TRBD1	TRBJ2-7	-	TGTACCAACAGGATAAAGGGGGCAGGCGAGCAGTACTTC	CTNRIKGAGEQYF
TRBV11-2	TRBD2	TRBJ2-5	-	TGTGCCAGCAGCTTAGGTATCCTAGCGGGGGGACAAGAGACCCAGTACTTC	CASSLGILAGGQETQYF
TRBV29-1	-	TRBJ2-2	-	TGCAGCGTTACACTAACGGCTAACACCGGGGGGCTGTTTTTT	CSVTLTANTGGLFF
TRBV4-3	TRBD2	TRBJ2-2	-	TGCGCCAGCAGCCAAGGTCCCGCGGGAGAGACCGGGGAGCTGAATTTT	CASSQGPAGETGELNF
TRBV11-2	-	TRBJ2-5	-	TGTCCCAGCAGCCAAACACCTGGTGGGGGGAGAGATACCCAGTACTTC	CPSSQTPGGGRDTQYF
TRBV29-1	-	TRBJ2-7	once	TGCAGCTTCCTATGGGGGCACGGGCAGTACTTC	CSFLWGHGQYF
TRBV25-1	-	TRBJ2-2	-	TGTGCCAGCAGGGAGTCCCCTAGCAGGAGGGCCGGGGAGCTGTTTTTT	CASRESPSRRAGELFF
TRBV29-1	-	TRBJ2-1	-	TGCAGCGTTGATAATAATGAGCAGTTCTTC	CSVDNNEQFF
TRBV4-1	TRBD1	TRBJ1-6	-	TGCGCCAGCAACCAATATCGGGGACAGGGCCGGAATTCACCCCTCCACTTC	CASNQYRGQGRNSPLHF
TRBV29-1	-	TRBJ2-2	-	TGCGGCGTAAAGGGATTCGGGGAGCTGTTTTTT	CGVKGFGELFF
TRBV20-1	-	TRBJ1-2	-	TGCAGTGTTAGAGCGGGCTCCATGGGGAATGGCTACACCTTC	CSVRAGSMGNGYTF